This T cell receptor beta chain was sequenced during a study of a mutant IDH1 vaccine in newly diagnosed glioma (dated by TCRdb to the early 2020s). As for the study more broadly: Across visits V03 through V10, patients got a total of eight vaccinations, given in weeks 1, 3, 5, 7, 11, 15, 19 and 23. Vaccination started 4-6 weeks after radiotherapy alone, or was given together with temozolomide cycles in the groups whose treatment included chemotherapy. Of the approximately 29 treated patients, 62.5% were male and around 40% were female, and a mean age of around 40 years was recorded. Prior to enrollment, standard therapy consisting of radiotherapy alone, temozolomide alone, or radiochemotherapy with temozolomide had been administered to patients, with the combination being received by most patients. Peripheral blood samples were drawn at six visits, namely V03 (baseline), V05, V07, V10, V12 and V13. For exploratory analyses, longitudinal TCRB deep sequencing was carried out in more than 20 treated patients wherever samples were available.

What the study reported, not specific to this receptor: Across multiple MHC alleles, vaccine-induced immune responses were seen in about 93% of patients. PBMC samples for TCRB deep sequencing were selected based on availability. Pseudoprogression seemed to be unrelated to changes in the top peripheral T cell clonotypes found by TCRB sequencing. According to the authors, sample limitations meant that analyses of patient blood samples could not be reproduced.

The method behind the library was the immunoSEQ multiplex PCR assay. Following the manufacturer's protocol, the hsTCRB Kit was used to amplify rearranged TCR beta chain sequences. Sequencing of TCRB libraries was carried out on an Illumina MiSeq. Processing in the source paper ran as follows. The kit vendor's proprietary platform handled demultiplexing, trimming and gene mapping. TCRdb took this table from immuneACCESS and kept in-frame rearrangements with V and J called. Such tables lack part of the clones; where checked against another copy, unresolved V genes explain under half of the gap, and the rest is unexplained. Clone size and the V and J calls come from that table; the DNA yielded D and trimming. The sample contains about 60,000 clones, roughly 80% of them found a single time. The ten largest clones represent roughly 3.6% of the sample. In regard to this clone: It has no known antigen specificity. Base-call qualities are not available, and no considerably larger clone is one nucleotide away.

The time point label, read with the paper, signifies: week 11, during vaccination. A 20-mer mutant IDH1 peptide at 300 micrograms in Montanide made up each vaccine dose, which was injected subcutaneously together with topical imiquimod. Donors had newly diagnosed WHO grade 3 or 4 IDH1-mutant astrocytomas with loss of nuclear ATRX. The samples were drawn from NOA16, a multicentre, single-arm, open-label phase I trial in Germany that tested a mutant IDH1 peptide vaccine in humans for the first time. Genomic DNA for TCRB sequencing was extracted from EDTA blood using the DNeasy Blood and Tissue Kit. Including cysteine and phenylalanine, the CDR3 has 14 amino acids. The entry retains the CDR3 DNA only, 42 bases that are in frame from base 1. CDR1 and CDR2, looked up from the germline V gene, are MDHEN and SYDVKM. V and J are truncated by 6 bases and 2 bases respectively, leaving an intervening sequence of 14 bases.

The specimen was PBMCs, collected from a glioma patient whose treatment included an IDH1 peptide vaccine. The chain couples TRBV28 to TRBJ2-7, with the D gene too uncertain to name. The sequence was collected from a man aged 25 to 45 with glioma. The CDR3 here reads CASSPPGGPYEQYF. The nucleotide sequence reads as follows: TGTGCCAGCAGCCCGCCGGGCGGACCCTACGAGCAGTACTTC. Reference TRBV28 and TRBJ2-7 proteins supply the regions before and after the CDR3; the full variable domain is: DVKVTQSSRYLVKRTGEKVFLECVQDMDHENMFWYRQDPGLGLRLIYFSYDVKMKEKGDIPEGYSVSREKKERFSLILESASTNQTSMYLCASSPPGGPYEQYFGPGTRLTVT.